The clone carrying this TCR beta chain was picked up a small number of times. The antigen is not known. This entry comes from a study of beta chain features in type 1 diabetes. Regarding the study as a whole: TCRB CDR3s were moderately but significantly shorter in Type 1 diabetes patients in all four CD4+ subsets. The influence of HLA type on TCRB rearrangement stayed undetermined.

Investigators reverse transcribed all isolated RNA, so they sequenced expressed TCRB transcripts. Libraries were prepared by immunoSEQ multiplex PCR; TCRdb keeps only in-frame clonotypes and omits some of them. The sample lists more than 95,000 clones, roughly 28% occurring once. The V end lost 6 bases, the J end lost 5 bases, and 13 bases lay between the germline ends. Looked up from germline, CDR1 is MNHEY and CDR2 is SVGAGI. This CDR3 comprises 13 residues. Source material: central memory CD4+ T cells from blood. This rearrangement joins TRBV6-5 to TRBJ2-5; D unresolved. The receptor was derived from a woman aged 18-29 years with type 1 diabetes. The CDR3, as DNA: TGTGCCAGCAGGGAGCTGTCGAGGGAGACCCAGTACTTC. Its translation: CASRELSRETQYF.